The 7 T cell receptor beta chains below all came from one sample that was sequenced in a study of cytomegalovirus exposure and HLA in healthy donors. It was with 60 Vbeta and 13 Jbeta primers that the PCR ran. Here immunoSEQ multiplex PCR was the method, and the copy in TCRdb shows in-frame clones only, minus some. The table has about 170,000 clones, roughly 80% seen once. Material for sequencing was PBMCs. The receptor set was obtained from a male donor in good health and CMV-seronegative.

This clone appeared once. V gene TRBV5-8 combines with J gene TRBJ2-7; D may be TRBD1 (5 bases). V was clipped by 2 bases and J by 4 bases, with 13 bases between them. The length of the CDR3 is 14 residues. Germline CDR1 is SGHTS and CDR2 is YDEGEE. The DNA for the CDR3 is TGTGCCAGCAGCTTAGGGCCAGGGCCGTACGAGCAGTACTTC. Translating gives CASSLGPGPYEQYF.

The chain employs TRBV5-1 and TRBJ2-7; D is unclear. Germline CDR1 is SGHRS and CDR2 is YFSETQ. Trimming stripped 0 bases from V and 3 bases from J, with 13 bases between. This CDR3 has 15 residues. The DNA for the CDR3 is TGCGCCAGCAGCTTGGCCGGTGAAACCGTCTACGAGCAGTACTTC. Protein product: CASSLAGETVYEQYF.

The rearrangement uses TRBV7-9 and TRBJ1-2, with D tentatively TRBD1 (6 bases). There are 15 residues in the CDR3. The V and J ends lost 5 bases and 3 bases respectively, with 16 bases between them. CDR1 is SEHNR, CDR2 FQNEAQ, per germline (reference sequence). This chain's CDR3 is CASSRASQGDYGYTF. The CDR3 nucleotides read TGTGCCAGCAGCCGAGCCTCACAGGGAGACTATGGCTACACCTTC.

V and J are TRBV6-5 and TRBJ1-1; unclear D gene. CDR1 and CDR2 from the germline V gene are MNHEY and SVGAGI. The CDR3 runs to 14 residues. Trimming removed 2 bases from V and 1 base from J, with 8 bases in between. The CDR3 protein is CASSYAAPNTEAFF. CDR3 in DNA: TGTGCCAGCAGTTACGCAGCGCCGAACACTGAAGCTTTCTTT.

The CDR3 is CASSATQGSGYEQYF. The CDR3 DNA is TGTGCCAGCAGTGCGACACAGGGCAGCGGATACGAGCAGTACTTC. The rearrangement links TRBV6-1 to TRBJ2-7; tentatively, D is TRBD1 (6 bases). Deletions cut 4 bases from V and 4 bases from J, with 17 bases between. Germline V CDR1 and CDR2: MNHNS, SASEGT. The CDR3 spans 15 residues.

In this sample, this clone turned up a few times. The genes are TRBV18 and TRBJ1-2, with TRBD1 as a possible D gene (6 bases). V dropped 0 bases and J dropped 5 bases, with 13 bases sitting between them. CDR1 is KGHSH, CDR2 LQKENI, per germline. The CDR3 has 15 amino acids. CDR3 in amino acids: CASSPPAGRGYGYTF. The CDR3, as DNA: TGTGCCAGCTCACCACCGGCAGGGAGGGGGTATGGCTACACCTTC.

Written as DNA, the CDR3 is TGTGCCACCAGCAGAGACCTGGGACTAGCGGGGGATGAGACCCAGTACTTC. As protein: CATSRDLGLAGDETQYF. The chain couples TRBV15 to TRBJ2-5, with 14 bases fitting TRBD2. The junction had 5 bases not matched to a gene; V was cut back by 0 bases and J by 5 bases. Germline lookup yields CDR1 LNHNV and CDR2 YYDKDF (reference sequence). CDR3 length: 17 amino acids.